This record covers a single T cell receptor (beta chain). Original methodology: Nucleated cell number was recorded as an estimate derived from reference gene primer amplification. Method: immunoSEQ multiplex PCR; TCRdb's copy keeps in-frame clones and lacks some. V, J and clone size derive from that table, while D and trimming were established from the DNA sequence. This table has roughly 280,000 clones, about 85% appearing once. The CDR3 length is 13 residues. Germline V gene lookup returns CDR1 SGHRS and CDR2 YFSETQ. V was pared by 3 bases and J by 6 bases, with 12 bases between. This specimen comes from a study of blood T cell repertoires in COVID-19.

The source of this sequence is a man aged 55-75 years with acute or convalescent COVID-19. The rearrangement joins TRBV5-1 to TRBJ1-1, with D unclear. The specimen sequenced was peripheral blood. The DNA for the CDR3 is TGCGCCAGCAGCTCCCAAACCTACGCTGAAGCTTTCTTT. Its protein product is CASSSQTYAEAFF. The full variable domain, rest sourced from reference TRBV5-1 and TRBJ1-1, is KAGVTQTPRYLIKTRGQQVTLSCSPISGHRSVSWYQQTPGQGLQFLFEYFSETQRNKGNFPGRFSGRQFSNSRSEMNVSTLELGDSALYLCASSSQTYAEAFFGQGTRLTVV.